One sample yielded the 20 T cell receptor beta chains listed below, sequenced in a study of T cell responses to AZD1222 COVID-19 vaccine. The table came from immunoSEQ multiplex PCR; TCRdb's copy has only in-frame clones and leaves some out. This table holds 90,000 to 150,000 clones, around 87% found once. Sequencing used peripheral blood, obtained on day 0 of AZD1222 vaccination. These receptors were collected from an adult in good health.

This chain joins TRBV5-5 and TRBJ1-3; D is possibly TRBD1 (5 bases). Trimming left V 0 bases short and J 3 bases short, with 10 bases between. The CDR3 totals 15 residues. Germline V gives CDR1 SGHKS, CDR2 YYEKEE (reference sequence). The CDR3 sequence is CASSLDQGLGNTIYF. The CDR3 coding sequence is TGTGCCAGCAGCTTGGATCAGGGCCTTGGAAACACCATATATTTT.

The chain links TRBV18 to TRBJ1-5; D gene ambiguous. This CDR3 spans 15 amino acids. Germline V gene data show CDR1 as KGHSH and CDR2 as LQKENI. V was trimmed by 0 bases and J by 6 bases, leaving 12 bases between them. The CDR3 is CASSPPDSRSQPQHF. CDR3 in DNA: TGTGCCAGCTCACCACCAGATAGCAGGTCTCAGCCCCAGCATTTT.

This chain uses TRBV2 with TRBJ1-4; 10 bases align to TRBD1. The CDR3 runs to 14 residues. Germline V gene data show CDR1 as SNHLY and CDR2 as FYNNEI. Trimming cost V 7 bases and J 4 bases; bases outside gene matches: 3. For the CDR3, the DNA is TGTGCCAGCACAGGGACAGGGGTTAATGAAAAACTGTTTTTT. Translation gives CASTGTGVNEKLFF.

The chain has TRBV5-4 and TRBJ2-7; D perhaps matches TRBD1 (6 bases). With 2 bases removed from V and 3 bases from J, the gap between germline ends came to 12 bases. CDR3 length: 14 residues. Germline loops: CDR1 SGHNT, CDR2 YYREEE (reference sequence). The CDR3 is CASSLGQIDYEQYF. The CDR3 region has the DNA TGTGCCAGCAGCTTAGGACAGATAGACTACGAGCAGTACTTC.

The rearrangement uses TRBV7-6 and TRBJ1-3; D perhaps matches TRBD1 (5 bases). The CDR3 sequence is 15 residues long. The V gene lost 0 bases and the J gene lost 0 bases, with 6 bases spanning the gap. Germline V lookup: CDR1 SGHVS, CDR2 FNYEAQ. CDR3 sequence (DNA): TGTGCCAGCAGCTTAGCCGGGGGCTCTGGAAACACCATATATTTT. Protein product: CASSLAGGSGNTIYF.

This sequence joins TRBV2 and TRBJ2-2; possible D gene TRBD2, 6 bases. The ends were cut back, 8 bases at V and 0 bases at J, with 13 bases in the middle. Germline V CDR1 and CDR2: SNHLY, FYNNEI. CDR3 length: 15 residues. The CDR3 reads CASRPGVANTGELFF. CDR3 in DNA: TGTGCCAGCCGACCGGGGGTGGCGAACACCGGGGAGCTGTTTTTT.

This chain links TRBV18 with TRBJ1-1; D ambiguous. Per germline, CDR1 KGHSH and CDR2 LQKENI. The CDR3 is 15 residues long. V was pared by 0 bases and J by 0 bases, with 8 bases between. The CDR3 sequence: CASSPPISVNTEAFF. CDR3 DNA sequence: TGTGCCAGCTCACCACCGATCTCGGTGAACACTGAAGCTTTCTTT.

V and J are TRBV5-1 and TRBJ1-2; TRBD1 aligns across 7 bases. V lost 3 bases, J lost 6 bases, and 14 bases stayed unmatched. This CDR3 is built from 16 residues. The germline V gene encodes CDR1 SGHRS and CDR2 YFSETQ. The CDR3 protein is CASSSQGGRLLDGYTF. CDR3 nucleotide sequence: TGCGCCAGCAGCTCCCAGGGGGGTAGGCTTCTGGATGGCTACACCTTC. Variable domain in full (rest from reference TRBV5-1 and TRBJ1-2): KAGVTQTPRYLIKTRGQQVTLSCSPISGHRSVSWYQQTPGQGLQFLFEYFSETQRNKGNFPGRFSGRQFSNSRSEMNVSTLELGDSALYLCASSSQGGRLLDGYTFGSGTRLTVV.

This rearrangement joins TRBV10-1 to TRBJ2-1, with D perhaps matching TRBD1 (5 bases). V lost 2 bases, J lost 5 bases, and 10 bases lay in between. This CDR3 is 14 amino acids long. The germline V gene encodes CDR1 WNHNN and CDR2 SYGVQD (reference sequence). DNA for the CDR3: TGCGCCAGCAGTGAGAGGACATACAACAATGAGCAGTTCTTC. Translated, it gives CASSERTYNNEQFF.

The chain is built from TRBV4-2 and TRBJ2-3; TRBD2 agrees at 7 bases. In germline, CDR1 is LGHNA, CDR2 YNFKEQ. J gave up 5 bases and V 1 base, and 9 bases lay outside the gene matches. The CDR3 is 16 amino acids. CDR3: CASSQGLTGGIDTQYF. For the CDR3, the DNA is TGTGCCAGCAGCCAAGGCCTCACGGGGGGAATAGATACGCAGTATTTT.

V and J are TRBV5-1 and TRBJ1-5; no clear D. CDR3 length: 13 residues. The germline gives CDR1 SGHRS, CDR2 YFSETQ. V was shortened by 3 bases and J by 4 bases, with 8 bases between the two germline ends. The CDR3 coding sequence is TGCGCCAGCAGCTCGCAACCAAATCAGCCCCAGCATTTT. This encodes CASSSQPNQPQHF.

This clone showed up just a few times. The chain has TRBV7-2 and TRBJ2-7; TRBD1 agrees at 9 bases. CDR3 length: 15 residues. J was trimmed by 2 bases and V by 4 bases; bases with no gene match: 6. CDR1 is SGHTA, CDR2 FQGNSA, per germline. The CDR3 DNA sequence: TGTGCCAGCAGCTCGCGGGGGACAGGGCCCTACGAGCAGTACTTC. Protein sequence: CASSSRGTGPYEQYF.

The chain is built from TRBV6-2 or TRBV6-3 and TRBJ1-5; no clear D. V lost 6 bases and J 6 bases, leaving 21 bases between the germline ends. The CDR3 covers 16 residues. CDR1 is MNHEY and CDR2 is SVGEGT in the germline V gene. The CDR3 DNA reads TGTGCCAGCAGCCCTTACTCGGGAAGGGTCGGTCAGCCCCAGCATTTT. This translates into CASSPYSGRVGQPQHF.

This clone was seen just once. V is TRBV2 and J is TRBJ2-7, with 7 bases matching TRBD1. Germline V lookup: CDR1 SNHLY, CDR2 FYNNEI. CDR3 length: 10 residues. Unmatched junction bases numbered 4, after V lost 11 bases and J lost 6 bases. The DNA for the CDR3 is TGTGCCTCCAGGGGGACCGAGCAGTACTTC. This codes for CASRGTEQYF.

V usage is TRBV9 and J usage is TRBJ1-2, with D possibly being TRBD1 (5 bases). V lost 3 bases, J lost 4 bases, and 16 bases lay in between. This CDR3 is built from 15 residues. CDR1 and CDR2 from the germline V gene are SGDLS and YYNGEE. CDR3 nucleotide sequence: TGTGCCAGCAGCGCACCCCGGGGGGATCCCTATGGCTACACCTTC. Translation gives CASSAPRGDPYGYTF.

CDR3 bases: TGTGCCAGCAGCCCAGCAGTAGAAAAACTGTTTTTT. Protein sequence: CASSPAVEKLFF. The rearrangement joins TRBV11-3 to TRBJ1-4; D gene ambiguous. Germline V gene lookup returns CDR1 SGHNT and CDR2 YENEEA. Trimming pared 5 bases from V and 8 bases from J, leaving 9 bases between. There are 12 residues in the CDR3.

In DNA, the CDR3 is TGTGCCAGCAGCCCCGCGGGGGGGCTGAACACTGAAGCTTTCTTT. Its translation is CASSPAGGLNTEAFF. The rearrangement uses TRBV6-5 and TRBJ1-1; a possible D gene is TRBD1 (6 bases). The CDR3 spans 15 residues. The germline V gene has CDR1 MNHEY and CDR2 SVGAGI. With 6 bases removed from V and 0 bases from J, the gap between germline ends came to 14 bases.

This clone has just a few counts. The rearrangement joins TRBV18 to TRBJ1-3; D is ambiguous. The CDR3 length is 14 residues. The ends were cut back, 2 bases at V and 4 bases at J, with 9 bases in the middle. CDR1 and CDR2 (germline): KGHSH, LQKENI. The DNA of the CDR3 is TGTGCCAGCTCACCAGGTCTGCGGGGAAACACCATATATTTT. This codes for CASSPGLRGNTIYF.

The CDR3 bases are TGTGCCAGCAGAACAGGGGGCTCTGGCTACACCTTC. Translation gives CASRTGGSGYTF. This chain uses TRBV27 with TRBJ1-2, with 9 nucleotides matching TRBD1. The CDR3 has 12 amino acids. CDR1 and CDR2 (germline): MNHEY, SMNVEV (reference sequence). V shed 6 bases, J shed 7 bases, and the junction held 3 bases outside the gene matches.

This sequence joins TRBV18 and TRBJ1-1, with a possible D match to TRBD1 (5 bases). Germline V gene data show CDR1 as KGHSH and CDR2 as LQKENI. The CDR3 is 16 amino acids. Trimming stripped 6 bases from V and 4 bases from J, with 21 bases between. The CDR3 protein is CASSLNVGPRGTEAFF. The CDR3 DNA reads TGTGCCAGCTCCCTAAACGTGGGGCCCCGGGGCACTGAAGCTTTCTTT.